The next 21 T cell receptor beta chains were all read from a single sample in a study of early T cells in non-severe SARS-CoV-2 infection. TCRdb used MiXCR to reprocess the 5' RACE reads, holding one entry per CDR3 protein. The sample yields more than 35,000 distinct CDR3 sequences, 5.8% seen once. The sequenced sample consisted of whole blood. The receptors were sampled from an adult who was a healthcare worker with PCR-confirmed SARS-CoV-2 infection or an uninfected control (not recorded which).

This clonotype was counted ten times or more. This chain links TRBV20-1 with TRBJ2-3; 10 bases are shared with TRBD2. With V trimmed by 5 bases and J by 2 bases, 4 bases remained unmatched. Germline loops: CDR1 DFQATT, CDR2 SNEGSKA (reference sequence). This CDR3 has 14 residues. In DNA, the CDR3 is TGCAGTGCTTTGCTAGCGGGGGCCACAGATACGCAGTATTTT. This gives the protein CSALLAGATDTQYF.

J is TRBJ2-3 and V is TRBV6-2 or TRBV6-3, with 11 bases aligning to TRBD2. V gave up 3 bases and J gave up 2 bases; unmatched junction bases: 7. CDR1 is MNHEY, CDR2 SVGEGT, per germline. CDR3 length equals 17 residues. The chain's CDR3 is CASSYFTSGGFTDTQYF. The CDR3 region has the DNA TGTGCCAGCAGTTATTTCACTAGCGGGGGATTCACAGATACGCAGTATTTT.

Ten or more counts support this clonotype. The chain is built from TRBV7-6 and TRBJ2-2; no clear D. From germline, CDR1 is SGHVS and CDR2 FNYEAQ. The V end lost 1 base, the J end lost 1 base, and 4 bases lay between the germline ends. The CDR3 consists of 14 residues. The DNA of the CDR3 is TGTGCCAGCAGCTTAGGGGGGAACACCGGGGAGCTGTTTTTT. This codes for CASSLGGNTGELFF.

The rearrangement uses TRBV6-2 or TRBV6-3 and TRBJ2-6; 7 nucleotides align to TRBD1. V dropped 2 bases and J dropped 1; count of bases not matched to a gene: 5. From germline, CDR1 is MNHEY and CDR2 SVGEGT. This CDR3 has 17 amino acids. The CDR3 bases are TGTGCCAGCAGTTACGACAGGGTTACGTCTGGGGCCAACGTCCTGACTTTC. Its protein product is CASSYDRVTSGANVLTF.

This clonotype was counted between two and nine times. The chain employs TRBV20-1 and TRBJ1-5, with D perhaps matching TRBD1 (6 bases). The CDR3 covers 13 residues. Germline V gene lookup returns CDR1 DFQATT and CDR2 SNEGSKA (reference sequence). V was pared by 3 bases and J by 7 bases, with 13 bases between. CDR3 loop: CSARGGHGQPQHF. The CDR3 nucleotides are TGCAGTGCTAGGGGGGGGCACGGACAGCCCCAGCATTTT.

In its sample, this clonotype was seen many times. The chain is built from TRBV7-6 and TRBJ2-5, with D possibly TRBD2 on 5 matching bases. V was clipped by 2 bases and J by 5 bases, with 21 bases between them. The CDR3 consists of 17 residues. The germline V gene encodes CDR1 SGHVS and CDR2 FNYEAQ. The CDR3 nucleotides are TGTGCCAGCAGCTTATGGCCCGGTGACCGGGGTGGGGAGACCCAGTACTTC. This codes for CASSLWPGDRGGETQYF.

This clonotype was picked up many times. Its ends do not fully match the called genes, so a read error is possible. The CDR3 reads CASSVAGQGNQPQHF. The CDR3 DNA follows: TGTGCCAGCAGCGTAGCGGGACAAGGCAATCAGCCCCAGCATTTT. This chain connects TRBV7-9 to TRBJ1-5; tentatively, D is TRBD1 (6 bases). The CDR3 sequence is 15 residues long. In germline, CDR1 is SEHNR, CDR2 FQNEAQ (reference sequence).

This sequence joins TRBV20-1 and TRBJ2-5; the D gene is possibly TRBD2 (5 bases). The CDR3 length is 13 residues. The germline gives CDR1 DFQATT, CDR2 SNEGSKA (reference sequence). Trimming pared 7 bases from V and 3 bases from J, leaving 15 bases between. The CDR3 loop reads CSVQRWEKETQYF. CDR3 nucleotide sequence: TGCAGTGTTCAGAGGTGGGAGAAAGAGACCCAGTACTTC.

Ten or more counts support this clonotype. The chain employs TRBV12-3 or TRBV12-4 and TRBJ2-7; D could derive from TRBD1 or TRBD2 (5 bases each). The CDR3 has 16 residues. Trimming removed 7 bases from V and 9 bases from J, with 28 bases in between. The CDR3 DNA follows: TGTGCCAGCACCCGGGCGGCAGGCTCGGGGCGAATAGGGCAGTACTTC. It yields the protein CASTRAAGSGRIGQYF.

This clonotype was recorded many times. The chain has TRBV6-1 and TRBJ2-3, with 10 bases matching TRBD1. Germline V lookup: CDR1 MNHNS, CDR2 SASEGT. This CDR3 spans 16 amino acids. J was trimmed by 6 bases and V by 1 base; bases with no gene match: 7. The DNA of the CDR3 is TGTGCCAGCAGTGAAGGGACAGGGGGTCCCACGGATACGCAGTATTTT. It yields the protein CASSEGTGGPTDTQYF.

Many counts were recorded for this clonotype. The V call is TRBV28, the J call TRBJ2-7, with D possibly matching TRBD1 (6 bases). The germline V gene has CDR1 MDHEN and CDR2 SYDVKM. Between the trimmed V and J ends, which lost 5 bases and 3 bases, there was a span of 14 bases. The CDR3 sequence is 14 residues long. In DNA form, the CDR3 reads TGTGCCAGCAGTACACGGACAGAGTACTACGAGCAGTACTTC. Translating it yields CASSTRTEYYEQYF.

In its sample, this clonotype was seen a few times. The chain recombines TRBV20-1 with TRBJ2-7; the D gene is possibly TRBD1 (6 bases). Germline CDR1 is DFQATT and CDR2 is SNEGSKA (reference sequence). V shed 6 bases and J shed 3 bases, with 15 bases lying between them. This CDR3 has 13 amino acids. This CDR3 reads CSARGETGYEQYF. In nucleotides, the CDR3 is TGCAGTGCCCGAGGGGAGACAGGCTACGAGCAGTACTTC.

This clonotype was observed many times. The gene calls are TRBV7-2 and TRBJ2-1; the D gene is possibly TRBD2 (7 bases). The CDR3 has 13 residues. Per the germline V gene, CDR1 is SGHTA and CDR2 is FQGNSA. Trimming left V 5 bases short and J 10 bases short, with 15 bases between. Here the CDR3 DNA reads TGTGCCAGCAGCCTGGGGGGGCCGGGAGAGCAGTTCTTC. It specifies CASSLGGPGEQFF. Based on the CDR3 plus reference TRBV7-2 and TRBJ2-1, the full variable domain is GAGVSQSPSNKVTEKGKDVELRCDPISGHTALYWYRQSLGQGLEFLIYFQGNSAPDKSGLPSDRFSAERTGGSVSTLTIQRTQQEDSAVYLCASSLGGPGEQFFGPGTRLTVL.

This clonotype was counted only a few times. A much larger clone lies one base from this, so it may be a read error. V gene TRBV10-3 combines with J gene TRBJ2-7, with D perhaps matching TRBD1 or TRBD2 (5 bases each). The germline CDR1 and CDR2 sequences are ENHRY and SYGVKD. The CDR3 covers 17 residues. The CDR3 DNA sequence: TGTGTCATCAGTGAGTCGATCGTCCGGGGCCCAGGGTACGAGCAGTACTTC. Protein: CVISESIVRGPGYEQYF.

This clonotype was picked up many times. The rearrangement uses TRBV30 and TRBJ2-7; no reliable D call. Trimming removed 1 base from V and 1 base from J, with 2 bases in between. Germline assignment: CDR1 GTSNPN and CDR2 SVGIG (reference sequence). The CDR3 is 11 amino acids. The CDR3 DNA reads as TGTGCCTGGAGTGGGTCCTACGAGCAGTACTTC. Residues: CAWSGSYEQYF. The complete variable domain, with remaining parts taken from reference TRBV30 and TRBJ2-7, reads SQTIHQWPATLVQPVGSPLSLECTVEGTSNPNLYWYRQAAGRGLQLLFYSVGIGQISSEVPQNLSASRPQDRQFILSSKKLLLSDSGFYLCAWSGSYEQYFGPGTRLTVT.

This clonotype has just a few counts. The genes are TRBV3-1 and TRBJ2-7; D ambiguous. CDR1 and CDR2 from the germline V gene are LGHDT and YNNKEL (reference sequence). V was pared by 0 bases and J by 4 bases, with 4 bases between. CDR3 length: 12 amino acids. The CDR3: CASSQESYEQYF. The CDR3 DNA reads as TGTGCCAGCAGCCAAGAATCGTACGAGCAGTACTTC.

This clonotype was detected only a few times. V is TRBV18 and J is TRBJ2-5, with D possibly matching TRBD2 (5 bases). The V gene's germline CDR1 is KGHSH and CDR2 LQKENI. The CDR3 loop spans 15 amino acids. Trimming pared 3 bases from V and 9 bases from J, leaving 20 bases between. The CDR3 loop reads CASSPGSGIFFPQYF. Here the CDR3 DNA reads TGTGCCAGCTCACCCGGATCCGGGATCTTTTTTCCCCAGTACTTC. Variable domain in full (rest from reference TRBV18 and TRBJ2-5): NAGVMQNPRHLVRRRGQEARLRCSPMKGHSHVYWYRQLPEEGLKFMVYLQKENIIDESGMPKERFSAEFPKEGPSILRIQQVVRGDSAAYFCASSPGSGIFFPQYFGPGTRLLVL.

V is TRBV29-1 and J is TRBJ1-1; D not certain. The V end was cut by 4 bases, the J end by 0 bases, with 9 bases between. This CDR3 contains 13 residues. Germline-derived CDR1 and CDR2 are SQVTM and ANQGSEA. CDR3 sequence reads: CSVGGSLNTEAFF. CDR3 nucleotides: TGCAGCGTTGGAGGCAGCTTGAACACTGAAGCTTTCTTT.

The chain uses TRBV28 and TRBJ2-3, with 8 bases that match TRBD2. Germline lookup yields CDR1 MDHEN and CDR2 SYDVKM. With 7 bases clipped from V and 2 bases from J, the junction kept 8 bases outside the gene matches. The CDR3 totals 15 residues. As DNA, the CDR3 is TGTGCCAGCAAGGGACTAGAGATCTTCACAGATACGCAGTATTTT. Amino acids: CASKGLEIFTDTQYF.

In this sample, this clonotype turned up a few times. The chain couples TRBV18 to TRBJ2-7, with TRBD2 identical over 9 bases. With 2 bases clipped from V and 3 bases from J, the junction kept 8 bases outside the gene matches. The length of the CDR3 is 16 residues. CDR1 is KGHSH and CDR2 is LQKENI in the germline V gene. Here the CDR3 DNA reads TGTGCCAGCTCACCAGAGGGACTAGCCAGATTCTACGAGCAGTACTTC. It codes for CASSPEGLARFYEQYF.

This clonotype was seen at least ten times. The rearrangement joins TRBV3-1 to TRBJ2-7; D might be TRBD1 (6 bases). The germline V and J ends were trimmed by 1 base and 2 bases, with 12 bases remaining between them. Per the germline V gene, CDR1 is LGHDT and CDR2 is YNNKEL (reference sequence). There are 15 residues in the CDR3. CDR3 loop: CASSQAGTWPYEQYF. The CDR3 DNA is TGTGCCAGCAGCCAAGCTGGGACATGGCCCTACGAGCAGTACTTC.